The 21 T cell receptor beta chains presented below share a single source sample, sequenced in a study of blood T cell repertoires in COVID-19. Method: immunoSEQ multiplex PCR; TCRdb's copy keeps in-frame clones and lacks some. The profile covers under 150,000 clones, with around 81% appearing a single time and about 9.5% taken by the ten largest. The source material was peripheral blood. The origin of the receptors is a middle-aged man with active or convalescent COVID-19.

The sample holds one count of this clone. The chain links TRBV6-2 or TRBV6-3 to TRBJ2-6, with TRBD1 matching 9 bases. The length of the CDR3 is 20 residues. Germline V gene lookup returns CDR1 MNHEY and CDR2 SVGEGT. V trimming: 4 bases; J trimming: 0 bases; junction bases outside the gene matches: 13. The CDR3 protein is CASSWFRDRELSSGANVLTF. As DNA, the CDR3 is TGTGCCAGCAGTTGGTTCCGGGACAGGGAATTAAGCTCTGGGGCCAACGTCCTGACTTTC.

The chain is built from TRBV19 and TRBJ2-2; TRBD1 agrees at 10 bases. The CDR3 length is 16 residues. Germline CDR1 reads LNHDA; CDR2 reads SQIVND (reference sequence). The V segment lost 6 bases and the J segment 0 bases; nucleotides outside the gene matches: 4. CDR3 loop: CASSTGQGTNTGELFF. As DNA, the CDR3 is TGTGCCAGTAGCACGGGACAGGGGACGAACACCGGGGAGCTGTTTTTT. Full variable domain (rest looked up from reference TRBV19 and TRBJ2-2): DGGITQSPKYLFRKEGQNVTLSCEQNLNHDAMYWYRQDPGQGLRLIYYSQIVNDFQKGDIAEGYSVSREKKESFPLTVTSAQKNPTAFYLCASSTGQGTNTGELFFGEGSRLTVL.

The chain couples TRBV23-1 to TRBJ1-2; possible D gene TRBD1, 5 bases. TRBV23-1 is noted as an ORF with a role that remains uncertain. The CDR3 totals 14 residues. Deletions cut 1 base from V and 6 bases from J, with 12 bases between. As DNA, the CDR3 is TGCGCCAGCAGTCAATTTACGGCGGGGGATGGCTACACCTTC. Encoded protein: CASSQFTAGDGYTF.

The V and J genes are TRBV15 and TRBJ1-1; no clear D. With 0 bases removed from V and 8 bases from J, the gap between germline ends came to 13 bases. Germline assignment: CDR1 LNHNV and CDR2 YYDKDF (reference sequence). The CDR3 is 14 residues long. CDR3 in amino acids: CATSRDLNAREAFF. The CDR3 bases are TGTGCCACCAGCAGAGATCTGAATGCTAGGGAAGCTTTCTTT.

This clone was recorded a few times. The rearrangement links TRBV10-3 to TRBJ2-1; 10 bases match TRBD1. Trimming removed 6 bases from V and 2 bases from J; junction bases left unmatched: 4. Germline V gene sequence: CDR1 ENHRY, CDR2 SYGVKD. The CDR3 sequence is 15 residues long. The CDR3 reads CAIRTGTGAYNEQFF. CDR3 nucleotides: TGTGCCATCAGAACTGGGACAGGGGCCTACAATGAGCAGTTCTTC.

This chain links TRBV6-2 or TRBV6-3 with TRBJ2-7; D remains ambiguous. The CDR3 runs to 13 residues. V was shortened by 6 bases and J by 5 bases, with 14 bases between the two germline ends. The V gene's germline CDR1 is MNHEY and CDR2 SVGEGT. The CDR3: CASSAIEVNEQYF. CDR3 DNA sequence: TGTGCCAGCAGCGCGATAGAGGTCAACGAGCAGTACTTC.

The chain is built from TRBV7-9 and TRBJ2-7; TRBD2 aligns across 7 bases. Germline CDR1 reads SEHNR; CDR2 reads FQNEAQ (reference sequence). The J segment lost 3 bases and the V segment lost 4 bases, leaving 9 bases of the junction unmatched. The CDR3 is 15 residues long. CDR3 coding DNA: TGTGCCAGCAGCTCCACTGCGGGACTACGCTACGAGCAGTACTTC. Translated, it gives CASSSTAGLRYEQYF.

The V gene is TRBV2, the J gene TRBJ1-1, with a tentative D call TRBD1 (6 bases). V shed 8 bases and J shed 3 bases, with 13 bases lying between them. This CDR3 spans 13 amino acids. Germline V gives CDR1 SNHLY, CDR2 FYNNEI. CDR3 sequence (DNA): TGTGCCAGCGTCACACAGGGAGACACTGAAGCTTTCTTT. Encoded protein: CASVTQGDTEAFF. Combining the CDR3 with reference TRBV2 and TRBJ1-1 gives the whole variable domain EPEVTQTPSHQVTQMGQEVILRCVPISNHLYFYWYRQILGQKVEFLVSFYNNEISEKSEIFDDQFSVERPDGSNFTLKIRSTKLEDSAMYFCASVTQGDTEAFFGQGTRLTVV.

This sequence joins TRBV5-6 and TRBJ1-2; TRBD1 might be the D (6 bases). Trimming stripped 3 bases from V and 4 bases from J, with 22 bases between. CDR1 is SGHDT, CDR2 YYEEEE, per germline. The CDR3 extends over 17 amino acids. DNA of the CDR3: TGTGCCAGCAGCTCCGGCTCGGGGGGCAGTGGTAGCTATGGCTACACCTTC. This encodes CASSSGSGGSGSYGYTF.

This sequence joins TRBV5-1 and TRBJ1-2; possible D gene TRBD1, 6 bases. CDR1 is SGHRS, CDR2 YFSETQ, per germline. The length of the CDR3 is 15 residues. The V end was cut by 4 bases, the J end by 8 bases, with 21 bases between. CDR3 sequence: CASSLGGTTGPGYTF. The CDR3 DNA sequence: TGCGCCAGCAGCCTGGGGGGTACTACAGGGCCAGGCTACACCTTC.

The CDR3 is CAWSGQGKSPLHF. The CDR3, as DNA: TGTGCCTGGAGTGGCCAGGGTAAATCACCCCTCCACTTT. The rearrangement links TRBV30 to TRBJ1-6; D may be TRBD1 (5 bases). Germline CDR1 and CDR2: GTSNPN and SVGIG (reference sequence). V was clipped by 1 base and J by 10 bases, with 11 bases between them. CDR3 length: 13 amino acids.

This rearrangement joins TRBV2 to TRBJ2-3; TRBD1 agrees at 11 bases. Germline lookup yields CDR1 SNHLY and CDR2 FYNNEI. After removal of 4 bases from V and 1 base from J, the junction contained 4 bases not matched to a gene. The CDR3 consists of 16 residues. The CDR3 loop reads CASSGTGGKGTDTQYF. CDR3 sequence (DNA): TGTGCCAGCAGTGGGACAGGGGGCAAAGGCACAGATACGCAGTATTTT.

The gene calls are TRBV11-2 and TRBJ2-7; D unclear. CDR3 length: 15 amino acids. Germline CDR1 reads SGHAT; CDR2 reads FQNNGV. V was clipped by 0 bases and J by 6 bases, with 15 bases between them. The CDR3 protein is CASSLEPSLLGEQYF. In DNA form, the CDR3 reads TGTGCCAGCAGCTTAGAGCCCTCCCTCCTAGGCGAGCAGTACTTC. Together with reference TRBV11-2 and TRBJ2-7, the CDR3 gives the full variable domain: EAGVAQSPRYKIIEKRQSVAFWCNPISGHATLYWYQQILGQGPKLLIQFQNNGVVDDSQLPKDRFSAERLKGVDSTLKIQPAKLEDSAVYLCASSLEPSLLGEQYFGPGTRLTVT.

The genes are TRBV10-3 and TRBJ2-7; 7 bases line up with TRBD2. Looked up from germline, CDR1 is ENHRY and CDR2 is SYGVKD. The CDR3 runs 15 residues. The J segment lost 4 bases and the V segment lost 6 bases, leaving 12 bases of the junction unmatched. This CDR3 is CAISSPETSYYEQYF. DNA of the CDR3: TGTGCCATCAGCTCCCCGGAGACTAGCTATTACGAGCAGTACTTC.

The V gene is TRBV5-1, the J gene TRBJ1-2; D is possibly TRBD1 (6 bases). Germline lookup yields CDR1 SGHRS and CDR2 YFSETQ. The CDR3 totals 15 residues. V shed 2 bases and J shed 0 bases, with 11 bases lying between them. The CDR3 coding sequence is TGCGCCAGCAGCTTTGGGACATCTTCTAACTATGGCTACACCTTC. Its translation: CASSFGTSSNYGYTF. The full variable domain, with the rest looked up from reference TRBV5-1 and TRBJ1-2, is KAGVTQTPRYLIKTRGQQVTLSCSPISGHRSVSWYQQTPGQGLQFLFEYFSETQRNKGNFPGRFSGRQFSNSRSEMNVSTLELGDSALYLCASSFGTSSNYGYTFGSGTRLTVV.

J is TRBJ1-3 and V is TRBV25-1, with D unresolved. In germline, CDR1 is MGHDK, CDR2 SYGVNS. Trimming took off 6 bases at V and 0 bases at J, with 6 bases between the two ends. This CDR3 is 13 amino acids long. CDR3 residues: CASRRYSGNTIYF. CDR3 nucleotides: TGTGCCAGCAGACGGTACTCTGGAAACACCATATATTTT.

This clone occurred many times. This chain links TRBV10-1 with TRBJ1-6; D remains unclear. V dropped 10 bases and J dropped 7 bases, with 11 bases sitting between them. Looked up from germline, CDR1 is WNHNN and CDR2 is SYGVQD (reference sequence). CDR3 length: 12 residues. The CDR3 region has the DNA TGCGCCAATTGTTGGGCCAATTCACCCCTCCACTTT. This translates into CANCWANSPLHF.

The chain recombines TRBV7-9 with TRBJ2-2; TRBD2 matches 11 bases. The V gene end was trimmed by 3 bases and the J gene end by 2 bases; junction bases not matched to a gene: 2. The germline V gene has CDR1 SEHNR and CDR2 FQNEAQ (reference sequence). The CDR3 totals 16 residues. CDR3 in DNA: TGTGCCAGCAGCTTTAGCGGGGGGGTTAACACCGGGGAGCTGTTTTTT. Translation: CASSFSGGVNTGELFF.

CDR3 bases: TGTGCCACTGATCCGGGACTAGCGCACACCGGGGAGCTGTTTTTT. Its translation is CATDPGLAHTGELFF. J is TRBJ2-2 and V is TRBV19; TRBD2 matches at 10 bases. Germline loops: CDR1 LNHDA, CDR2 SQIVND (reference sequence). The J segment lost 3 bases and the V segment lost 10 bases, leaving 8 bases of the junction unmatched. This CDR3 has 15 residues.

V is TRBV18 and J is TRBJ2-2; 9 bases line up with TRBD2. CDR3 length: 17 amino acids. The germline CDR1 and CDR2 sequences are KGHSH and LQKENI. V shed 6 bases, J shed 2 bases, and the junction held 10 bases outside the gene matches. The CDR3 nucleotides are TGTGCCAGCTCCCCGCTGTCTAGCGGGGCTAACACCGGGGAGCTGTTTTTT. It translates to CASSPLSSGANTGELFF.

The chain links TRBV7-2 to TRBJ1-5; TRBD1 aligns across 10 bases. Trimming cost V 6 bases and J 2 bases; bases outside gene matches: 1. The CDR3 totals 14 residues. Germline CDR1 reads SGHTA; CDR2 reads FQGNSA. The CDR3 DNA reads as TGTGCCAGCAGAGGGACAGGGGGCAATCAGCCCCAGCATTTT. Protein product: CASRGTGGNQPQHF.